The 19 T cell receptor beta chains below were found in one sample sequenced in a study of blood T cells in healthy people across ages. The use of a sample-barcoded 5' primer and a J-beta primer mix characterized a second PCR of roughly 6 to 11 cycles. TCRdb reprocessed the 5' RACE reads with MiXCR, giving one entry per CDR3 protein. The profile shows about 800,000 distinct CDR3 sequences, 35% to 50% of them singletons. Source material: blood. These receptors all stem from an elderly man in good health.

In its sample, this clonotype was seen a few times. V gene TRBV6-5 combines with J gene TRBJ1-5; TRBD1 matches at 7 bases. Germline V lookup: CDR1 MNHEY, CDR2 SVGAGI. The trim removed 0 bases at V and 5 bases at J, leaving 4 bases unmatched. CDR3 length equals 15 residues. CDR3 nucleotides: TGTGCCAGCAGTTACTCGAAGGGGGCTGATCAGCCCCAGCATTTT. Translation gives CASSYSKGADQPQHF.

This clonotype showed up just a few times. CDR3 DNA: TGTGCCAGCAGCTTAGACTGGGGAATCTACAATGAGCAGTTCTTC. This translates into CASSLDWGIYNEQFF. The V gene is TRBV7-2, the J gene TRBJ2-1; D gene unclear. V dropped 1 base and J dropped 3 bases, with 10 bases sitting between them. Germline CDR1 SGHTA, CDR2 FQGNSA. This CDR3 is built from 15 residues.

Of note for this clonotype: The junction shows a germline mismatch at one end, possibly a read error. The chain links TRBV5-1 to TRBJ2-7; 10 nucleotides line up with TRBD2. CDR3 size: 15 residues. From germline, CDR1 is SGHRS and CDR2 YFSETQ. CDR3 nucleotide sequence: TGCGCCAGCAGCTTGAGTCTAGCGGGAGATTCTGAGCTGTACTTC. The encoded protein is CASSLSLAGDSELYF.

This sequence joins TRBV29-1 and TRBJ2-1; 7 positions agree with TRBD1. Germline V gene sequence: CDR1 SQVTM, CDR2 ANQGSEA. V gave up 7 bases and J gave up 11 bases; unmatched junction bases: 11. The CDR3 totals 12 residues. Here the CDR3 reads CSALKDRWKQFF. As DNA, the CDR3 is TGCAGCGCTTTAAAGGACAGGTGGAAGCAGTTCTTC.

The chain links TRBV6-5 to TRBJ2-3, with 9 bases matching TRBD2. The trim removed 5 bases at V and 4 bases at J, leaving 10 bases unmatched. The CDR3 has 16 amino acids. Germline lookup yields CDR1 MNHEY and CDR2 SVGAGI. CDR3 amino acids: CASSIRTSVTADTQYF. The CDR3, as DNA: TGTGCCAGCAGTATTAGGACTAGCGTCACAGCAGATACGCAGTATTTT.

This chain uses TRBV29-1 with TRBJ2-1, with 10 bases fitting TRBD2. Germline V gene lookup returns CDR1 SQVTM and CDR2 ANQGSEA. The CDR3 is 16 amino acids. J lost 13 bases, V lost 4 bases, and 19 bases had no gene match. This chain's CDR3 is CSVVPSGSYLPETQFF. Here the CDR3 DNA reads TGCAGCGTTGTTCCTAGCGGGAGTTACCTCCCAGAGACCCAGTTCTTC.

The chain uses TRBV5-1 and TRBJ2-7; TRBD1 agrees at 8 bases. The CDR3 is 15 amino acids. CDR1 SGHRS and CDR2 YFSETQ come from the germline V gene. V was pared by 4 bases and J by 3 bases, with 9 bases of the junction left unmatched. In nucleotides, the CDR3 is TGCGCCAGCAGCGCCGGACAGGGAAGGGACTACGAGCAGTACTTC. The encoded protein is CASSAGQGRDYEQYF.

This clonotype was seen more than once but under ten times. J is TRBJ1-4 and V is TRBV5-5, with 7 bases that match TRBD1. The germline V gene encodes CDR1 SGHKS and CDR2 YYEKEE (reference sequence). V lost 0 bases to trimming and J lost 6 bases; unmatched junction nucleotides: 5. This CDR3 region has 15 residues. CDR3 sequence: CASSLDGGGYEKLFF. In nucleotides, the CDR3 is TGTGCCAGCAGCTTGGATGGAGGGGGCTATGAAAAACTGTTTTTT.

This sequence joins TRBV24-1 and TRBJ2-1; 9 positions match TRBD2. This CDR3 region has 15 residues. Germline V gene data show CDR1 as KGHDR and CDR2 as SFDVKD. J lost 6 bases, V lost 6 bases, and 8 bases had no gene match. The CDR3 protein is CATSLSGGPINEQFF. In DNA form, the CDR3 reads TGTGCCACCAGTCTTAGCGGGGGACCGATCAATGAGCAGTTCTTC.

On this clonotype: The junction departs from germline at one end; a sequencing error may be responsible. The V gene is TRBV3-1, the J gene TRBJ2-5, with 12 bases matching TRBD2. The J call is doubtful: the DNA matches TRBJ2-7 better. Germline V lookup: CDR1 LGHDT, CDR2 YNNKEL (reference sequence). The CDR3 length is 13 residues. The chain's CDR3 is CTSRELAGGEQYF. The CDR3 nucleotides read TGTACCAGCAGGGAACTAGCGGGAGGCGAGCAGTACTTC.

The gene calls are TRBV6-1 and TRBJ2-5; 7 nucleotides match TRBD2. This CDR3 comprises 17 residues. The junction had 23 bases not matched to a gene; V was cut back by 5 bases and J by 11 bases. Per the germline V gene, CDR1 is MNHNS and CDR2 is SASEGT. Here the CDR3 DNA reads TGTGCCAGCAGTCCAGTAGGCGGGAGAAGAGCCTACAATGAGCAGTACTTC. Encoded protein: CASSPVGGRRAYNEQYF.

This clonotype was seen a handful of times. This could be a read error, since a much larger clone is one nucleotide away. The J gene is TRBJ2-1, the V gene TRBV9; 14 bases agree with TRBD2. There are 17 residues in the CDR3. The V gene's germline CDR1 is SGDLS and CDR2 YYNGEE. The V and J ends lost 0 bases and 6 bases, in that order; junction bases with no gene match: 5. The CDR3 bases are TGTGCCAGCAGCGTAGGACTAGCGGGAGGGTTATGCAATGAGCAGTTCTTC. Amino acid sequence: CASSVGLAGGLCNEQFF.

This clonotype was seen a few times. The DNA of the CDR3 is TGCAGTGCAATCGGACTAGCGGCCAATGAGCAGTTCTTC. Translating gives CSAIGLAANEQFF. The chain carries TRBV20-1 and TRBJ2-1, with 10 bases matching TRBD2. The trim removed 6 bases at V and 6 bases at J, leaving 5 bases unmatched. The germline V gene encodes CDR1 DFQATT and CDR2 SNEGSKA (reference sequence). This CDR3 spans 13 amino acids.

This clonotype was seen at least ten times. CDR3 DNA: TGTGCCAGCAGATCCCCTGGTAGGCGGAGAGCGGTAGATACGCAGTATTTT. Protein: CASRSPGRRRAVDTQYF. J is TRBJ2-3 and V is TRBV28; D is possibly TRBD2 (5 bases). Trimming removed 6 bases at V and 5 bases at J, with 24 bases between. Germline CDR1 MDHEN, CDR2 SYDVKM. The CDR3 is made up of 17 amino acids.

This clonotype was seen more than once but under ten times. This chain links TRBV20-1 with TRBJ2-1, with D maybe TRBD2 (6 bases). V lost 5 bases and J 5 bases, leaving 13 bases between the germline ends. Per the germline V gene, CDR1 is DFQATT and CDR2 is SNEGSKA (reference sequence). The CDR3 has 13 amino acids. The CDR3 spells CSASREINNEQFF. Written as DNA, the CDR3 is TGCAGTGCTTCCCGGGAGATCAACAATGAGCAGTTCTTC.

This clonotype was seen more than once but under ten times. V usage is TRBV12-3 or TRBV12-4 and J usage is TRBJ1-6, with 10 bases identical to TRBD1. The CDR3 spans 14 residues. Losses at the gene ends were 3 bases for V and 10 bases for J; bases not matched to a gene: 3. The CDR3 nucleotides are TGTGCCAGCAGTTTGGGGACAGGGGAATCACCCCTCCACTTT. Translated: CASSLGTGESPLHF.

Only one count was recorded for this clonotype. Being one base from a much bigger clone, this may be a read error. The chain uses TRBV7-2 and TRBJ2-3, with 8 bases lining up with TRBD1. CDR3 length equals 15 residues. Germline values: CDR1 SGHTA, CDR2 FQGNSA. Losses at the gene ends were 1 base for V and 5 bases for J; bases not matched to a gene: 5. The CDR3 DNA follows: TGTGCCAGCAGCTTAGGTACAGGGGGTAAAGATACGCAGTATTTT. This codes for CASSLGTGGKDTQYF.

Comments on this clonotype: Relative to the germline gene, one junction end is altered; a read error may explain this. The rearrangement uses TRBV5-1 and TRBJ2-5; TRBD1 matches 9 bases. CDR1 and CDR2 (germline): SGHRS, YFSETQ. The CDR3 runs to 14 residues. Here the CDR3 reads CASNLETGGETQYF. The DNA of the CDR3 is TGCGCCAGCAACTTGGAGACAGGGGGAGAGACCCAGTACTTC.

This chain joins TRBV6-4 and TRBJ2-1, with D possibly TRBD2 on 5 matching bases. With 3 bases removed from V and 10 bases from J, the gap between germline ends came to 13 bases. Germline-derived CDR1 and CDR2 are MRHNA and SNTAGT. This CDR3 has 13 amino acids. The CDR3: CASSEEVRREQFF. CDR3 nucleotide sequence: TGTGCCAGCAGTGAGGAAGTCCGGAGGGAGCAGTTCTTC.